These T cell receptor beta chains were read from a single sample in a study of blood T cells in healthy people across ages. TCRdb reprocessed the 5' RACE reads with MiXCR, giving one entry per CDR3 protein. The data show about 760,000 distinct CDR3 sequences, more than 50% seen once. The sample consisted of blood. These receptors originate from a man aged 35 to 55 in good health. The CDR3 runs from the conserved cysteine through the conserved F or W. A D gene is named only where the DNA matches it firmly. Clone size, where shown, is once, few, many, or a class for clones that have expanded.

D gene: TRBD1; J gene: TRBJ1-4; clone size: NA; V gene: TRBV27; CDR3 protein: CASSNRDRPNEKLFF; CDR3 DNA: TGTGCCAGCAGTAACCGGGACAGGCCTAATGAAAAACTGTTTTTT
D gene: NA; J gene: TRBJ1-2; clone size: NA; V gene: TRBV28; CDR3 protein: CASSYWGQANGYTF; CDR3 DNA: TGTGCCAGCAGTTACTGGGGGCAGGCAAATGGCTACACCTTC
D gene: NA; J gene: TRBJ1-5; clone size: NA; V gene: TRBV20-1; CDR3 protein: CSALDRQLIINQPQHF; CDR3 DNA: TGCAGTGCCCTAGACCGACAGCTTATCATCAATCAGCCCCAGCATTTT
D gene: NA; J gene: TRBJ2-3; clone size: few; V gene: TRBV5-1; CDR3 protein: CASSQITGLTDTQYF; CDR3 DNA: TGCGCCAGCAGCCAGATCACAGGGCTCACAGATACGCAGTATTTT
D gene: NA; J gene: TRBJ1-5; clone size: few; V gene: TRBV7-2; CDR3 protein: CASSDAWINQPQHF; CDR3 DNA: TGTGCCAGCAGCGATGCATGGATCAATCAGCCCCAGCATTTT
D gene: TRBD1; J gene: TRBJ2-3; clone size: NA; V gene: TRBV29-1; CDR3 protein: CSHGTGSPPDTQYF; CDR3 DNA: TGCAGCCATGGGACAGGGAGCCCCCCAGATACGCAGTATTTT
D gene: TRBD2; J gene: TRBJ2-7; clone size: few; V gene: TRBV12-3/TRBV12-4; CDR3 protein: CASSLVVTSGEQYF; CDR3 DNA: TGTGCCAGCAGTTTAGTAGTCACTAGCGGCGAGCAGTACTTC
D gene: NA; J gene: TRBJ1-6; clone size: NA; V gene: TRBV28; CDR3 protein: CASSFRGFGNSPLHF; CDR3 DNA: TGTGCCAGCAGTTTTCGGGGTTTCGGTAATTCACCCCTCCACTTT
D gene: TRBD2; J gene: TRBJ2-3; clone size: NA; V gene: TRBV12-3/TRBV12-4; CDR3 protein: CASSPRLAASTDTQYF; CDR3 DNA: TGTGCCAGCAGTCCACGACTAGCGGCTAGCACAGATACGCAGTATTTT
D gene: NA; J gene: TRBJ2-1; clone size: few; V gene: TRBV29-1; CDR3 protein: CSVEGKGGNEQFF; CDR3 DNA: TGCAGCGTTGAAGGTAAAGGGGGCAATGAGCAGTTCTTC
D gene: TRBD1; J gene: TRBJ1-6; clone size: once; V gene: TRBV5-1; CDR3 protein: CASTSRTGSNSPLHF; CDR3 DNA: TGCGCCAGCACCTCCCGGACAGGGAGTAATTCACCCCTTCACTTT
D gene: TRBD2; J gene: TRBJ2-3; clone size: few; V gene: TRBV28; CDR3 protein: CASSSGTSVSDTQYF; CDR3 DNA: TGTGCCAGCAGTTCAGGGACTAGCGTCTCAGATACGCAGTATTTT
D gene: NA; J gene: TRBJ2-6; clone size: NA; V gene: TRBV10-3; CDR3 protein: CAISVGGGGANVQTF; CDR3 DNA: TGTGCCATCAGTGTCGGGGGAGGTGGGGCCAACGTCCAGACTTTC
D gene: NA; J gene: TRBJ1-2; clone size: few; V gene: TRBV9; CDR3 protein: CASSPPGQFPYGYTF; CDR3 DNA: TGTGCCAGCAGCCCCCCCGGACAGTTTCCCTATGGCTACACCTTC
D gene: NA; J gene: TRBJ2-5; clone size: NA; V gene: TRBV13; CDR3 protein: CASSSGAQETQYF; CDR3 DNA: TGTGCCAGCAGTTCCGGGGCCCAAGAGACCCAGTACTTC
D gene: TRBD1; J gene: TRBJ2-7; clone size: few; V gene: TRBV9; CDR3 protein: CASSPLGTGPYEQYF; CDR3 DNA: TGTGCCAGCAGCCCCTTGGGGACAGGGCCCTACGAGCAGTACTTC
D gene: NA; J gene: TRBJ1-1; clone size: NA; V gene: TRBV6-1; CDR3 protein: CASSEYLGDTAFF; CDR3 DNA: TGTGCCAGCAGTGAATATCTGGGGGACACGGCTTTCTTT
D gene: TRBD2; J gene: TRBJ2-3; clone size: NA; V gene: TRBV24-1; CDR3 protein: CAVGRRGGTDTQYF; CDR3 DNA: TGTGCCGTGGGTAGGCGGGGGGGCACAGATACGCAGTATTTT
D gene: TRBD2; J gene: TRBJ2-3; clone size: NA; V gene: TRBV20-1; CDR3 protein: CSAREERGVQGTQYF; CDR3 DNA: TGCAGTGCTAGAGAGGAGCGGGGGGTTCAAGGTACGCAGTATTTT
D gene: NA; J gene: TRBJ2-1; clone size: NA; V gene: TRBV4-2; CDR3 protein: CASSQGAAVNEQFF; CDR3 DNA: TGTGCCAGCAGCCAAGGGGCAGCAGTCAATGAGCAGTTCTTC
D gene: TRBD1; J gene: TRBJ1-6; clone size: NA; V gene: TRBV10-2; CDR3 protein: CASSELSGTVSSPLHF; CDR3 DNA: TGCGCCAGCAGTGAGTTGTCTGGGACAGTTAGTTCACCCCTCCACTTT
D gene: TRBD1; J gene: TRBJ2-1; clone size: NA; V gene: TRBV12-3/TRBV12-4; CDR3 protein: CASRSGQGAHGEQFF; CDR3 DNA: TGTGCCAGCAGGAGCGGACAGGGGGCTCATGGCGAGCAGTTCTTC
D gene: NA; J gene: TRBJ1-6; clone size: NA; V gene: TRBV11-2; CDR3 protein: CASSLAGGAGSPLHF; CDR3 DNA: TGTGCCAGCAGCTTAGCGGGGGGGGCTGGTTCACCCCTCCACTTT
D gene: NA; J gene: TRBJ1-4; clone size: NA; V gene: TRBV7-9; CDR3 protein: CASSSTRGAGEKLFF; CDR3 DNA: TGTGCCAGCAGCTCCACCCGCGGGGCTGGGGAAAAACTGTTTTTT
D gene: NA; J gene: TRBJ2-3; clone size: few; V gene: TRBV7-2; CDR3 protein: CASSAMLSGSDTQYF; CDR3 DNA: TGTGCCAGCAGCGCAATGCTAAGCGGGTCAGATACGCAGTATTTT
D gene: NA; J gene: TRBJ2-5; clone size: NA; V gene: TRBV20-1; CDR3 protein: CSAMYPTGLAQYF; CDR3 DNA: TGCAGTGCTATGTATCCAACAGGGTTGGCCCAGTACTTC
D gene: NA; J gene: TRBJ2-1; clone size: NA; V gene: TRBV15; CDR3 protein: CATSQTGTEQFF; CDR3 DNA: TGTGCCACCAGCCAAACCGGGACAGAGCAGTTCTTC
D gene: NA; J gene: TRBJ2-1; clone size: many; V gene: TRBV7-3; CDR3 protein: CASSSPKMDEQFF; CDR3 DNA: TGTGCCAGCAGCTCCCCCAAAATGGATGAGCAGTTCTTC
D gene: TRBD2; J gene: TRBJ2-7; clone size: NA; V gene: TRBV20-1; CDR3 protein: CSARGSSGAGEQYF; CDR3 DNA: TGCAGTGCTAGAGGTTCTAGCGGAGCTGGCGAGCAGTACTTC
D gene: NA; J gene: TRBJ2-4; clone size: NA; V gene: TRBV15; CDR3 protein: CAAQGGNLGTQYF; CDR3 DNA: TGTGCCGCGCAGGGGGGGAACCTTGGTACCCAGTACTTC
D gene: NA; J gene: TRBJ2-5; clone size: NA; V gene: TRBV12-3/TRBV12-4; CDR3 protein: CASSLGAGFKETQYF; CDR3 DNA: TGTGCCAGCAGTTTAGGGGCGGGGTTTAAAGAGACCCAGTACTTC
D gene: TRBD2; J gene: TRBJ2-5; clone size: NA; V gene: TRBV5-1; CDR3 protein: CASSRTTSGGSQETQYF; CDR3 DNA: TGCGCCAGCAGCCGAACGACTAGCGGGGGCTCTCAAGAGACCCAGTACTTC
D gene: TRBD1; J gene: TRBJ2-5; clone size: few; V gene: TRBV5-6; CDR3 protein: CASSPYGQGALGTQYF; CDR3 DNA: TGTGCCAGCAGCCCGTACGGACAGGGGGCTTTAGGGACCCAGTACTTC
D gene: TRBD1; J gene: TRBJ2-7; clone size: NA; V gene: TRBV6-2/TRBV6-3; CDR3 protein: CASKTGFSYEQYF; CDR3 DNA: TGTGCCAGCAAGACAGGGTTTTCCTACGAGCAGTACTTC
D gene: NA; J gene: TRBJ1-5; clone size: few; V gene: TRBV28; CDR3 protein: CASQTAEQGLNQPQHF; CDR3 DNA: TGTGCCAGCCAAACCGCCGAGCAGGGTCTTAATCAGCCCCAGCATTTT
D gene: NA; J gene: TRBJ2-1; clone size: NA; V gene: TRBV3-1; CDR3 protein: CATHQSTVGGNEQFF; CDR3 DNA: TGTGCCACCCACCAGAGCACAGTCGGGGGCAATGAGCAGTTCTTC
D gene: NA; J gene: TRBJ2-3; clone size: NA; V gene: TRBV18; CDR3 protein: CASSPGIGTRDTQYF; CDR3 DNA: TGTGCCAGCTCACCTGGGATTGGTACTCGGGATACGCAGTATTTT
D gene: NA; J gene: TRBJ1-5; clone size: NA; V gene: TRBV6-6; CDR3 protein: CAGSETLGQPQHF; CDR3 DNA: TGTGCCGGCTCAGAAACCCTCGGTCAGCCCCAGCATTTT
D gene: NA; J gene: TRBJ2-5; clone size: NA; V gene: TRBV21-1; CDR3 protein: CASRRTGGVETQYF; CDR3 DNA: TGTGCCAGCAGGCGCACAGGGGGCGTAGAGACCCAGTACTTC
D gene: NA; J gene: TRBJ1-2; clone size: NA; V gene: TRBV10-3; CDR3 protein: CAISESSGGGLGGYTF; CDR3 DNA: TGTGCCATCAGTGAGTCGTCTGGGGGAGGCCTCGGGGGCTACACCTTC
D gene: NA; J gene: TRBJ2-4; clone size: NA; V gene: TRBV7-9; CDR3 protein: CASSYGGAQGARAKNIQYF; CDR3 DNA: TGTGCCAGCAGCTACGGGGGGGCACAGGGGGCCCGAGCCAAAAACATTCAGTACTTC
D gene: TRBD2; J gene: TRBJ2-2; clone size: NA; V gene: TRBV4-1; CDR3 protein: CASSQDSGLAGGRNTGELFF; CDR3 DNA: TGCGCCAGCAGCCAAGACTCGGGACTAGCGGGGGGTCGGAACACCGGGGAGCTGTTTTTT
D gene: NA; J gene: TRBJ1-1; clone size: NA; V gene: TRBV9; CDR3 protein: CASSVSGANTEAFF; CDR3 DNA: TGTGCCAGCAGCGTTTCAGGGGCGAACACTGAAGCTTTCTTT
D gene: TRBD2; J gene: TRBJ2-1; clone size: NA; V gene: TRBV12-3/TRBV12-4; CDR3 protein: CASSLTGGGGAEQFF; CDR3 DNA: TGTGCCAGCAGTTTAACGGGCGGCGGGGGGGCCGAGCAGTTCTTC
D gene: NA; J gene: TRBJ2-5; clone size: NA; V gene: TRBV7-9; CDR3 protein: CASSFQGGQETQYF; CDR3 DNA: TGTGCCAGCAGCTTCCAGGGGGGCCAAGAGACCCAGTACTTC
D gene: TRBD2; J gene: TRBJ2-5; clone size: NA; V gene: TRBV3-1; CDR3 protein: CASSQGTASGGQETQYF; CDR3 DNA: TGTGCCAGCAGCCAAGGGACGGCGAGCGGGGGGCAAGAGACCCAGTACTTC
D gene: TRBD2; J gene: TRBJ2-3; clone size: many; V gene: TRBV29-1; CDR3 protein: CSGTSGGFQDTQYF; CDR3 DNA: TGCAGCGGGACTAGCGGGGGGTTCCAAGATACGCAGTATTTT
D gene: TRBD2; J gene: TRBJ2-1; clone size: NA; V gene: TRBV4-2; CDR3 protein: CASSQTGTSGGVYNEQFF; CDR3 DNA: TGTGCCAGCAGCCAAACCGGGACTAGCGGGGGGGTTTACAATGAGCAGTTCTTC
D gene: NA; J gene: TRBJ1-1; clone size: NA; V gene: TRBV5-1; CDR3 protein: CASSKDTEAFF; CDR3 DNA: TGCGCCAGCAGCAAAGACACTGAAGCTTTCTTT